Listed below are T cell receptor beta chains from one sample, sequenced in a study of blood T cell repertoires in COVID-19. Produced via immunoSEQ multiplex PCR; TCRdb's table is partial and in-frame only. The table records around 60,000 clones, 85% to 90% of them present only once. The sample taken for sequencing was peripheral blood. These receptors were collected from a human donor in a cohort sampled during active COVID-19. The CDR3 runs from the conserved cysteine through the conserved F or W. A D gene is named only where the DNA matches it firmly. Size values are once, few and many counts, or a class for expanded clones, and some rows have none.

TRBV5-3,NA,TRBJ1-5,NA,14,CARRGVGSNQPQHF,TGTGCCAGAAGAGGGGTTGGCAGCAATCAGCCCCAGCATTTT
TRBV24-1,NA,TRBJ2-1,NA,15,CATSDLGEGWDEQFF,TGTGCCACCAGTGATTTGGGAGAGGGTTGGGATGAGCAGTTCTTC
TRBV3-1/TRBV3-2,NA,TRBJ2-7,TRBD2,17,CASSPPSSGGLSYEQYF,TGTGCCAGCAGCCCGCCCTCATCGGGGGGATTGAGCTACGAGCAGTACTTC
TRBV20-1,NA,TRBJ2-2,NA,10,CSARDGELFF,TGCAGTGCGAGGGACGGGGAGCTGTTTTTT
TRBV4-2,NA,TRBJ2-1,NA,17,CASSQEAVAGGYNEQFF,TGTGCCAGCAGCCAAGAGGCGGTGGCCGGGGGATACAATGAGCAGTTCTTC
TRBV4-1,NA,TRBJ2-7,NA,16,CASSQDSSGYSYEQYF,TGCGCCAGCAGCCAAGATTCCAGCGGGTACTCCTACGAGCAGTACTTC
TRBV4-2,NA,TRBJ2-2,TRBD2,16,CASSQVSGRNTGELFF,TGTGCCAGCAGCCAAGTAAGCGGGAGAAACACCGGGGAGCTGTTTTTT
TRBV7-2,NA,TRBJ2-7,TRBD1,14,CASSSGTGMYEQYF,TGTGCCAGCAGCTCCGGGACAGGGATGTACGAGCAGTACTTC
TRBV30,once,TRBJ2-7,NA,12,CAWSPSAYEQYF,TGTGCCTGGAGTCCTAGTGCCTACGAGCAGTACTTC
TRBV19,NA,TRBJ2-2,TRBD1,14,CASSMQGAIGELFF,TGTGCCAGTAGTATGCAGGGGGCTATCGGGGAGCTGTTTTTT
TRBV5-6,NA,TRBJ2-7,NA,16,CASSWGFVGQTYEQYF,TGTGCCAGCAGCTGGGGTTTTGTTGGACAGACCTACGAGCAGTACTTC
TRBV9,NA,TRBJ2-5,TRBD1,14,CASSGGQGEGTQYF,TGTGCCAGCAGCGGAGGACAGGGGGAGGGGACCCAGTACTTC
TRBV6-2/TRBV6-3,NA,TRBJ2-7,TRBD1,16,CASSRSGTGVSYEQYF,TGTGCCAGCAGTCGCTCCGGGACAGGGGTATCCTACGAGCAGTACTTC
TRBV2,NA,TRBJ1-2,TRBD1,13,CASTETGPYGYTF,TGTGCCAGCACCGAGACAGGGCCGTATGGCTACACCTTC
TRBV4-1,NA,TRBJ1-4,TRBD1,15,CASSQVIGQDEKLFF,TGCGCCAGCAGCCAAGTTATAGGACAGGATGAAAAACTGTTTTTT
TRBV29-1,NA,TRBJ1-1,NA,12,CSGGGHGTEAFF,TGCAGCGGAGGGGGTCATGGGACTGAAGCTTTCTTT
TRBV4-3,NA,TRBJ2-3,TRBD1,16,CASSQDPGQGADTQYF,TGCGCCAGCAGCCAAGACCCAGGACAGGGGGCAGATACGCAGTATTTT
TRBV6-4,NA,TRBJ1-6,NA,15,CASSDAWGTRSPLHF,TGTGCCAGCAGTGACGCTTGGGGAACTAGGTCACCCCTCCACTTT
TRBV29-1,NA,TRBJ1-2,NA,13,CSVGDRHRNGYTF,TGCAGCGTTGGTGACAGGCATAGGAATGGCTACACCTTC
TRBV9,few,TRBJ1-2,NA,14,CASSPGVGNYGYTF,TGTGCCAGCAGCCCAGGGGTGGGGAACTATGGCTACACCTTC
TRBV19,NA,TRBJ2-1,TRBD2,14,CASSLAGVYNEQFF,TGTGCCAGTTCCCTAGCGGGGGTCTACAATGAGCAGTTCTTC
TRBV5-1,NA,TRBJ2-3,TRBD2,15,CASSLAGGLEDTQYF,TGCGCCAGCAGCTTAGCGGGGGGGCTGGAAGATACGCAGTATTTT
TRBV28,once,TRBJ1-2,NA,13,CASSLTVNYGYTF,TGTGCCAGCAGTTTGACAGTCAACTATGGCTACACCTTC
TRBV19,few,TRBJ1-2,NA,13,CASSITGIGGYTF,TGTGCCAGTAGTATTACAGGGATCGGTGGCTACACCTTC
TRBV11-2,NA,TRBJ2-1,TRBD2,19,CASSLTKRGLAGRYNEQFF,TGTGCCAGCAGCTTAACTAAGAGAGGACTAGCTGGCCGCTACAATGAGCAGTTCTTC
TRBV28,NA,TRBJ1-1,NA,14,CASSLPGIETEAFF,TGTGCCAGCAGTTTACCGGGGATAGAGACTGAAGCTTTCTTT
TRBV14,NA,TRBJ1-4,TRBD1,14,CASSRTGKNEKLFF,TGTGCCAGCAGCCGGACAGGGAAAAATGAAAAACTGTTTTTT
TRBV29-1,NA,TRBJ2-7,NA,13,CSVASLGADEQYF,TGCAGCGTTGCGTCGTTAGGGGCAGACGAGCAGTACTTC
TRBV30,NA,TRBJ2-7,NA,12,CAWSVSGYEQYF,TGTGCCTGGAGTGTATCGGGGTACGAGCAGTACTTC
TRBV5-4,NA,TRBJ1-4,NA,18,CASSLVVPGIATNEKLFF,TGTGCCAGCAGCTTGGTGGTACCGGGGATCGCAACTAATGAAAAACTGTTTTTT
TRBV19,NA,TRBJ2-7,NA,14,CASNPGGGSHEQYF,TGTGCCAGTAACCCCGGAGGAGGTTCCCACGAGCAGTACTTC
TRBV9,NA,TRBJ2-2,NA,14,CASSEGGDTGELFF,TGTGCCAGCAGCGAAGGGGGGGACACCGGGGAGCTGTTTTTT
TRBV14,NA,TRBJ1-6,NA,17,CASSQSDWSSYNSPLHF,TGTGCCAGCAGCCAATCGGACTGGAGCTCCTATAATTCACCCCTCCACTTT
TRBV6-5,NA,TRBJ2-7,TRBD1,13,CASSTGTGREQYF,TGTGCCAGCAGTACCGGGACAGGGCGTGAGCAGTACTTC
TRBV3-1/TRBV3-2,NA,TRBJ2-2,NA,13,CASSLVSPGELFF,TGTGCCAGCAGCCTAGTATCGCCCGGGGAGCTGTTTTTT
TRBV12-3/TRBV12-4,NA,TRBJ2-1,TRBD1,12,CASSLWTGEQFF,TGTGCCAGCAGTTTGTGGACAGGCGAACAGTTCTTC
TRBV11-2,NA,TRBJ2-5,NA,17,CASSLGVSVGQQETQYF,TGTGCCAGCAGCTTAGGTGTCTCGGTGGGACAACAAGAGACCCAGTACTTC
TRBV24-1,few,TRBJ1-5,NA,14,CATSDGQINQPQHF,TGTGCCACCAGTGATGGACAGATAAATCAGCCCCAGCATTTT
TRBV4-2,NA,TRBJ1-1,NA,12,CASSQETSEAFF,TGTGCCAGCAGCCAAGAGACAAGTGAAGCTTTCTTT
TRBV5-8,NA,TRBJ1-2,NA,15,CASSYPGVEGYGYTF,TGTGCCAGCAGCTACCCAGGGGTTGAGGGCTATGGCTACACCTTC
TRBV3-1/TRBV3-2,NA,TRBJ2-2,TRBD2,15,CASSSSGGAAGELFF,TGTGCCAGCAGTTCTAGCGGGGGGGCAGCCGGGGAGCTGTTTTTT
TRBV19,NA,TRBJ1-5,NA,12,CASSFISQPQHF,TGTGCCAGTTCCTTTATTAGCCAGCCCCAGCATTTT
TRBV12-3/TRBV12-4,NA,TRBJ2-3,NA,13,CASSTDYTDTQYF,TGTGCCAGCAGCACTGACTACACAGATACGCAGTATTTT
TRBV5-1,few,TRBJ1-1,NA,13,CASSLSPDTEAFF,TGCGCCAGCAGCTTGTCCCCTGACACTGAAGCTTTCTTT
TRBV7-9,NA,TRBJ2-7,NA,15,CASSPGTVLNGEQYF,TGTGCCAGCAGCCCTGGGACTGTTTTAAATGGCGAGCAGTACTTC
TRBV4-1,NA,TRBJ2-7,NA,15,CASSQQEGRSEEQYF,TGCGCCAGCAGCCAACAAGAGGGTCGTTCGGAAGAGCAGTACTTC
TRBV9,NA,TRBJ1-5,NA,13,CASSVQGGQPQHF,TGTGCCAGCAGCGTACAGGGAGGCCAGCCCCAGCATTTT
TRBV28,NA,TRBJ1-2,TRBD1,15,CASSFFQGDAYGYTF,TGTGCCAGCAGTTTTTTCCAGGGGGACGCCTATGGCTACACCTTC
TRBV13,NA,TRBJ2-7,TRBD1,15,CASSLSPRGLYEQYF,TGTGCCAGCAGCTTAAGTCCCAGGGGGCTCTACGAGCAGTACTTC
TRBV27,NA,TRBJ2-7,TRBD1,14,CASSLQGTFYEQYF,TGTGCCAGCAGTCTACAGGGGACCTTCTACGAGCAGTACTTC
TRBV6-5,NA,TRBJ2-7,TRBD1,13,CASSTGQGHEQYF,TGTGCCAGCAGTACGGGACAGGGACACGAGCAGTACTTC
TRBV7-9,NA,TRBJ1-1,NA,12,CASSLVSTEAFF,TGTGCCAGCAGCTTAGTCTCCACTGAAGCTTTCTTT
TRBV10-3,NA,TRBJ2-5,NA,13,CAISPTGSETQYF,TGTGCCATCAGTCCGACTGGCTCGGAGACCCAGTACTTC
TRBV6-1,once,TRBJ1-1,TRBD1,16,CASSERGGVYSTEAFF,TGTGCCAGCAGTGAACGAGGGGGCGTCTATTCCACTGAAGCTTTCTTT
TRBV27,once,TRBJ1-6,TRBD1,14,CASSFGTGTSPLHF,TGTGCCAGCAGTTTTGGGACAGGGACCTCACCCCTCCACTTT
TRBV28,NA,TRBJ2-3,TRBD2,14,CASSFSGSADTQYF,TGTGCCAGCAGTTTTAGCGGGAGTGCAGATACGCAGTATTTT
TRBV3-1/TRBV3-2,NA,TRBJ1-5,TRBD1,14,CASSETGVNQPQHF,TGTGCCAGCAGCGAGACAGGGGTCAATCAGCCCCAGCATTTT
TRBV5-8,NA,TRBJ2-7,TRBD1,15,CASSSGTGRNSEQYF,TGTGCCAGCAGCAGCGGGACAGGGCGAAACTCCGAGCAGTACTTC
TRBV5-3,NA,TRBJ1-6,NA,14,CASPDSSYNSPLHF,TGTGCCAGCCCCGATAGCTCCTATAATTCACCCCTCCACTTT
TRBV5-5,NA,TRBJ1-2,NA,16,CASSFEDRNPIYGYTF,TGTGCCAGCAGCTTTGAAGACAGGAATCCAATCTATGGCTACACCTTC